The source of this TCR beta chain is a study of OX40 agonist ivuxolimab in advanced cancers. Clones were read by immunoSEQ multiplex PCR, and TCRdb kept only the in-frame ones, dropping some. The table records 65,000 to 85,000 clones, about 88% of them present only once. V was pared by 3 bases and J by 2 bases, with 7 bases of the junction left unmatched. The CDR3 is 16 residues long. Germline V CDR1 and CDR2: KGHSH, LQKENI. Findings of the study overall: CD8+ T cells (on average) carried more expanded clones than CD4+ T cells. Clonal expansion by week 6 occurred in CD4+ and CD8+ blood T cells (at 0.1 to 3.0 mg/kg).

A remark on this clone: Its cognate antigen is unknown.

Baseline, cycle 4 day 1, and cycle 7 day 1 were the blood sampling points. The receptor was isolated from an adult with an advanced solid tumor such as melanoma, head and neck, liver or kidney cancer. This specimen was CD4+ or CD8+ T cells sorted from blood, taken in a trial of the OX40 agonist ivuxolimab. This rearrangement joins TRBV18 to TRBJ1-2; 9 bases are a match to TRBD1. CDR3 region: CASSPTPGQGNYGYTF. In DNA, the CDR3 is TGTGCCAGCTCACCGACTCCGGGACAGGGAAACTATGGCTACACCTTC.